Below are 30 T cell receptor beta chains sequenced from a single sample in a study of metastatic and nonmetastatic thyroid tumors. Thyroid surgery took place with no prior treatment in any patient. TCRdb reprocessed the PCR reads via MiXCR. The sample lists 10,000 to 13,000 clones; around 41% were seen once. The sequenced material came from tumor tissue. Every receptor here comes from a female donor with papillary thyroid cancer or a benign thyroid nodule (not recorded which). Some clones in this sample may be carry-over from other donors' samples.

V is TRBV20-1 and J is TRBJ1-1; no reliable D call. This CDR3 region has 11 residues. Germline V gene data show CDR1 as DFQATT and CDR2 as SNEGSKA (reference sequence). The DNA for the CDR3 is TGCAGATCATCAGCGAACACTGAAGCTTTCTTT. It specifies CRSSANTEAFF.

The CDR3 sequence: CSAAGTSGFSYEQYF. In DNA, the CDR3 is TGCAGTGCTGCCGGGACTAGCGGTTTCTCCTACGAGCAGTACTTC. V usage is TRBV20-1 and J usage is TRBJ2-7; TRBD2 matches 11 bases. The CDR3 loop spans 15 amino acids. The V and J ends lost 5 bases and 0 bases, in that order; junction bases with no gene match: 6. The germline V gene has CDR1 DFQATT and CDR2 SNEGSKA (reference sequence).

The rearrangement links TRBV20-1 to TRBJ1-1, with 10 bases matching TRBD1. Per germline, CDR1 DFQATT and CDR2 SNEGSKA (reference sequence). The J segment lost 6 bases and the V segment lost 1 base, leaving 8 bases of the junction unmatched. CDR3 length: 15 amino acids. CDR3 nucleotide sequence: TGCAGTGCTAGAGTCAGGACAGGGGGGTGGGCTGAAGCTTTCTTT. This encodes CSARVRTGGWAEAFF.

The chain has TRBV4-1 and TRBJ1-2, with no clear D. This CDR3 comprises 14 residues. Trimming stripped 4 bases from V and 4 bases from J, with 13 bases between. Germline V lookup: CDR1 MGHRA, CDR2 YSYEKL. This CDR3 reads CASSLDGDFYGYTF. In DNA form, the CDR3 reads TGCGCCAGCAGCCTCGACGGCGACTTCTATGGCTACACCTTC.

This clone is termed large. The V gene is TRBV9, the J gene TRBJ2-3, with 13 bases aligning to TRBD2. Germline lookup yields CDR1 SGDLS and CDR2 YYNGEE. Unmatched junction bases numbered 8, after V lost 4 bases and J lost 6 bases. The CDR3 length is 16 residues. CDR3 in DNA: TGTGCCAGCAGCCCGAGGACTAGCGGGGGCCGGGATACGCAGTATTTT. Translating gives CASSPRTSGGRDTQYF.

The V gene is TRBV20-1, the J gene TRBJ1-2; 7 nucleotides align to TRBD1. The V gene end was trimmed by 6 bases and the J gene end by 0 bases; junction bases not matched to a gene: 10. Germline CDR1 and CDR2: DFQATT and SNEGSKA (reference sequence). The CDR3 spans 15 residues. CDR3 region: CSATGTATANYGYTF. In nucleotides, the CDR3 is TGCAGTGCCACAGGGACAGCAACAGCTAACTATGGCTACACCTTC.

In this sample, this clone turned up a few times. The V and J genes are TRBV6-1 and TRBJ1-4, with D possibly TRBD1 on 6 matching bases. The CDR3 spans 14 residues. Germline CDR1 reads MNHNS; CDR2 reads SASEGT. V was shortened by 2 bases and J by 7 bases, with 11 bases between the two germline ends. Here the CDR3 DNA reads TGTGCCAGCAGTGAAACAGGGATAAGTGAAAAACTGTTTTTT. Its protein product is CASSETGISEKLFF.

The chain couples TRBV7-6 to TRBJ2-1; D possibly uses TRBD1 or TRBD2 (5 bases each). Germline assignment: CDR1 SGHVS and CDR2 FNYEAQ. This CDR3 is 15 amino acids long. V was shortened by 3 bases and J by 0 bases, with 9 bases between the two germline ends. The CDR3 DNA sequence: TGTGCCAGCAGCTTGGGGACGAGCTCCTACAATGAGCAGTTCTTC. As protein: CASSLGTSSYNEQFF.

By share, this clone ranks as large (0.1 to 1%). The chain recombines TRBV12-3 or TRBV12-4 with TRBJ1-5; D is unresolved. Trimming took off 3 bases at V and 4 bases at J, with 10 bases between the two ends. CDR3 length equals 14 residues. The CDR3 spells CASSFYWGNQPQHF. The CDR3 nucleotides read TGTGCCAGCAGTTTCTACTGGGGAAATCAGCCCCAGCATTTT.

The chain is built from TRBV6-1 and TRBJ2-3; D may be TRBD1 (6 bases). The CDR3 totals 15 residues. Germline-derived CDR1 and CDR2 are MNHNS and SASEGT. V lost 6 bases and J 1 base, leaving 14 bases between the germline ends. The CDR3 bases are TGTGCCAGCAGAGACGACAGGTCCGGCACAGATACGCAGTATTTT. It is translated as CASRDDRSGTDTQYF.

The table lists this clone with a count of one. V gene TRBV30 combines with J gene TRBJ1-3; weak D call: TRBD1 (6 bases). The V end lost 3 bases, the J end lost 4 bases, and 10 bases lay between the germline ends. The CDR3 is 13 amino acids. The germline gives CDR1 GTSNPN, CDR2 SVGIG (reference sequence). In nucleotides, the CDR3 is TGTGCCTGGAGCACAGGGTGGGGAAACACCATATATTTT. Encoded protein: CAWSTGWGNTIYF.

This rearrangement joins TRBV6-1 to TRBJ2-1; 8 bases agree with TRBD1. Losses at the gene ends were 6 bases for V and 10 bases for J; bases not matched to a gene: 11. The CDR3 runs to 14 residues. Germline CDR1 reads MNHNS; CDR2 reads SASEGT. The CDR3 coding sequence is TGTGCCAGCAGCATGGATCCAGGGGGCAGGGAGCAGTTCTTC. Translation gives CASSMDPGGREQFF.

The chain couples TRBV5-6 to TRBJ2-7; 8 positions agree with TRBD2. The germline V gene has CDR1 SGHDT and CDR2 YYEEEE. With V trimmed by 4 bases and J by 3 bases, 12 bases remained unmatched. There are 16 residues in the CDR3. CDR3 bases: TGTGCCAGCAGCCAAAAGGCAGCGGGAGTTTTCTACGAGCAGTACTTC. It specifies CASSQKAAGVFYEQYF. Together with reference TRBV5-6 and TRBJ2-7, the CDR3 gives the full variable domain: DAGVTQSPTHLIKTRGQQVTLRCSPKSGHDTVSWYQQALGQGPQFIFQYYEEEERQRGNFPDRFSGHQFPNYSSELNVNALLLGDSALYLCASSQKAAGVFYEQYFGPGTRLTVT.

This chain connects TRBV20-1 to TRBJ2-7; 7 nucleotides agree with TRBD2. Germline trimming cut 2 bases from V and 5 bases from J; bases unmatched to any gene: 6. This CDR3 contains 13 residues. Germline V gene sequence: CDR1 DFQATT, CDR2 SNEGSKA (reference sequence). CDR3 sequence: CSARPGGLNEQYF. The CDR3 DNA sequence: TGCAGTGCTAGACCCGGGGGGTTAAACGAGCAGTACTTC.

This chain links TRBV20-1 with TRBJ1-1, with D possibly being TRBD1 (6 bases). Trimming left V 3 bases short and J 0 bases short, with 14 bases between. There are 15 residues in the CDR3. Germline V gene sequence: CDR1 DFQATT, CDR2 SNEGSKA (reference sequence). CDR3 sequence reads: CSARERGQMNTEAFF. CDR3 bases: TGCAGTGCTAGGGAACGTGGACAGATGAACACTGAAGCTTTCTTT.

V is TRBV6-1 and J is TRBJ2-1; 7 nucleotides align to TRBD1. V was pared by 6 bases and J by 4 bases, with 3 bases of the junction left unmatched. The CDR3 totals 13 residues. Germline V gene lookup returns CDR1 MNHNS and CDR2 SASEGT. CDR3 nucleotide sequence: TGTGCCAGCAGACGGGACAGTTACAATGAGCAGTTCTTC. This encodes CASRRDSYNEQFF.

The chain links TRBV30 to TRBJ2-2; maybe TRBD1 (6 bases). V lost 3 bases and J lost 3, with 8 bases in between. This CDR3 comprises 13 residues. CDR1 is GTSNPN, CDR2 SVGIG, per germline (reference sequence). The CDR3 region is CAWRQGHTGELFF. The DNA of the CDR3 is TGTGCCTGGAGACAGGGTCACACCGGGGAGCTGTTTTTT.

The chain has TRBV28 and TRBJ2-3; D not resolved. Germline V gene sequence: CDR1 MDHEN, CDR2 SYDVKM. Trimming left V 8 bases short and J 3 bases short, with 9 bases between. The CDR3 runs to 12 residues. The DNA of the CDR3 is TGTGCCAGCCAAACCCCAACAGATACGCAGTATTTT. Residues: CASQTPTDTQYF.

The CDR3 loop reads CASTQTSGYYEQYF. The CDR3 DNA sequence: TGCGCCAGCACCCAGACTAGCGGATACTACGAGCAGTACTTC. The chain uses TRBV5-1 and TRBJ2-7, with 9 positions matching TRBD2. Unmatched junction bases numbered 7, after V lost 6 bases and J lost 3 bases. The CDR3 is 14 residues long. The V gene's germline CDR1 is SGHRS and CDR2 YFSETQ.

This clone has just one count. The rearrangement links TRBV7-8 to TRBJ1-6, with TRBD1 matching 8 bases. The CDR3 is made up of 16 amino acids. Germline V gene sequence: CDR1 SGHVS, CDR2 FQNEAQ. V was clipped by 5 bases and J by 6 bases; unmatched bases: 9. CDR3 region: CASSPTGGRGNSPLHF. The CDR3 DNA is TGTGCCAGCAGCCCTACAGGGGGGAGGGGTAATTCACCCCTCCACTTT.

The V and J genes are TRBV5-1 and TRBJ1-3; D possibly corresponds to TRBD1 (6 bases). V lost 4 bases and J lost 4, with 12 bases in between. This CDR3 contains 14 residues. In germline, CDR1 is SGHRS, CDR2 YFSETQ. Here the CDR3 reads CASSAGTSGNTIYF. The CDR3 DNA follows: TGCGCCAGCAGCGCCGGGACATCCGGAAACACCATATATTTT.

This clone has just a few counts. This chain connects TRBV30 to TRBJ2-1, with D perhaps matching TRBD1 or TRBD2 (5 bases each). V was trimmed by 3 bases and J by 2 bases, leaving 5 bases between them. The CDR3 has 12 amino acids. Germline V gene data show CDR1 as GTSNPN and CDR2 as SVGIG (reference sequence). The CDR3 loop reads CAWRGAYNEQFF. CDR3 in DNA: TGTGCCTGGAGGGGGGCCTACAATGAGCAGTTCTTC.

This rearrangement joins TRBV7-8 to TRBJ2-6; no clear D. The germline gives CDR1 SGHVS, CDR2 FQNEAQ. V lost 1 base and J 0 bases, leaving 10 bases between the germline ends. The CDR3 extends over 17 amino acids. CDR3 sequence: CASSLVLGNSGANVLTF. In DNA form, the CDR3 reads TGTGCCAGCAGCTTAGTCTTAGGGAACTCTGGGGCCAACGTCCTGACTTTC.

The rearrangement uses TRBV4-3 and TRBJ2-6; 9 nucleotides agree with TRBD1. Unmatched junction bases numbered 1, after V lost 3 bases and J lost 4 bases. Germline V gene data show CDR1 as LGHNA and CDR2 as YSLEER. The CDR3 covers 15 residues. The DNA of the CDR3 is TGCGCCAGCAGCCAGGGACAGGGCGGGGCCAACGTCCTGACTTTC. It codes for CASSQGQGGANVLTF.

The CDR3 DNA follows: TGTGCCAGCAGGCTCCCCCTGGGGGACAGGATGAATGAGCAGTTCTTC. Its translation is CASRLPLGDRMNEQFF. The chain recombines TRBV2 with TRBJ2-1, with 8 bases lining up with TRBD1. The junction had 14 bases not matched to a gene; V was cut back by 6 bases and J by 7 bases. There are 16 residues in the CDR3. Germline lookup yields CDR1 SNHLY and CDR2 FYNNEI.

The V call is TRBV7-9, the J call TRBJ2-2, with D unresolved. The CDR3 covers 14 residues. CDR1 and CDR2 (germline): SEHNR, FQNEAQ (reference sequence). The V end lost 4 bases, the J end lost 6 bases, and 12 bases lay between the germline ends. CDR3 sequence reads: CASSWSGTPGELFF. Here the CDR3 DNA reads TGTGCCAGCAGCTGGTCCGGCACCCCCGGGGAGCTGTTTTTT.

The V gene is TRBV7-9, the J gene TRBJ2-7; D unresolved. Germline V lookup: CDR1 SEHNR, CDR2 FQNEAQ (reference sequence). The CDR3 runs 13 residues. V lost 3 bases and J 3 bases, leaving 9 bases between the germline ends. The CDR3 reads CASSLGGNYEQYF. The DNA of the CDR3 is TGTGCCAGCAGCTTGGGCGGCAACTACGAGCAGTACTTC.

The V gene is TRBV4-1, the J gene TRBJ2-2; 8 bases are a match to TRBD2. This CDR3 has 17 amino acids. Germline trimming cut 0 bases from V and 3 bases from J; bases unmatched to any gene: 6. The germline V gene encodes CDR1 MGHRA and CDR2 YSYEKL. Here the CDR3 reads CASSQEGSGRDTGELFF. The CDR3 DNA sequence: TGCGCCAGCAGCCAAGAGGGCAGCGGGAGAGACACCGGGGAGCTGTTTTTT.

There are a few counts of this clone. The chain combines TRBV6-1 with TRBJ1-5; D might be TRBD1 (6 bases). Deletions cut 6 bases from V and 4 bases from J, with 13 bases between. The germline gives CDR1 MNHNS, CDR2 SASEGT. The CDR3 is made up of 14 amino acids. The CDR3: CASSRDRPNQPQHF. The CDR3, as DNA: TGTGCCAGCAGCCGCGACAGGCCTAATCAGCCCCAGCATTTT.

V usage is TRBV4-1 and J usage is TRBJ2-7; 7 bases fit TRBD2. V trimming: 0 bases; J trimming: 9 bases; junction bases outside the gene matches: 8. The CDR3 is 14 amino acids. Per germline, CDR1 MGHRA and CDR2 YSYEKL. The CDR3 DNA reads as TGCGCCAGCAGCCAAGAGGGGGGGTATACGCTGCAGTACTTC. The encoded protein is CASSQEGGYTLQYF.